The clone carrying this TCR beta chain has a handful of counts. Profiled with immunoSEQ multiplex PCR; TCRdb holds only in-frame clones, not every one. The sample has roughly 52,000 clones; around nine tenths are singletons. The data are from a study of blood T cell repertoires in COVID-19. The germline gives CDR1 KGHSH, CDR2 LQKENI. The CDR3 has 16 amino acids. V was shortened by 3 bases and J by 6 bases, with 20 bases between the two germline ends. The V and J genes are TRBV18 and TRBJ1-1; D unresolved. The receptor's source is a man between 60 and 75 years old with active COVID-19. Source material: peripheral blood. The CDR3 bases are TGTGCCAGCTCACCCCTTCCGGGGAGGTCGATCTCTGAAGCTTTCTTT. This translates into CASSPLPGRSISEAFF.